This T cell receptor beta chain came from a study of identical twins. Study-level findings and limits: Cord blood beta clonotypes present at high abundance carried fewer insertions; no such pattern appeared in memory repertoires. With beta out-of-frame sequences, excess sharing by twins was weaker.

This clonotype was observed a few times. As yet, its antigen is unknown. Each CDR3 protein is one row after TCRdb ran MiXCR on the 5' RACE reads. The repertoire holds a few hundred thousand distinct CDR3 sequences, with 10% as singletons. Trimming cost V 1 base and J 5 bases, with 8 bases left between them. The CDR3 runs to 14 residues. Looked up from germline, CDR1 is SGHAT and CDR2 is FQDESV (reference sequence). The chain has TRBV11-1 and TRBJ2-2, with D possibly being TRBD2 (5 bases). Sequences were obtained from memory T cells sorted from blood. The TCR comes from a man aged 45 to 65 in good health. CDR3 bases: TGTGCCAGCAGCTTAGGTAGCGAGACCGGGGAGCTGTTTTTT. Its translation is CASSLGSETGELFF. Full variable domain (rest looked up from reference TRBV11-1 and TRBJ2-2): EAEVAQSPRYKITEKSQAVAFWCDPISGHATLYWYRQILGQGPELLVQFQDESVVDDSQLPKDRFSAERLKGVDSTLKIQPAELGDSAMYLCASSLGSETGELFFGEGSRLTVL.